This TCR beta chain was documented in a study of CD8 T cells in ankylosing spondylitis. Study observations and caveats: Disease-linked clones had a CD8+ phenotype and relatively low frequency in peripheral blood. The clones that were linked to disease were reported to be significantly enriched in matched synovial fluid samples from ankylosing spondylitis patients. Reactive arthritis synovial fluid and blood were previously reported to contain some motif variants. The study identified a TCR beta motif of under ten highly homologous variants that appeared characteristic of ankylosing spondylitis blood.

Per the germline V gene, CDR1 is DFQATT and CDR2 is SNEGSKA (reference sequence). This CDR3 region has 12 residues. V was trimmed by 7 bases and J by 7 bases, leaving 17 bases between them. In making TCR beta libraries, quantitative 5'-RACE with molecular barcodes was used. TCRdb itself ran the 5' RACE reads through MiXCR, one entry per CDR3 protein. The sample carries 450,000 to 550,000 distinct CDR3 sequences, 5.3% recorded once. At least ten counts were recorded for this clonotype. Its matching antigen is unknown. Sequencing was carried out using blood, either unsorted or a sorted T cell fraction (not recorded which). This clonotype was sampled from a male donor with ankylosing spondylitis. The chain employs TRBV20-1 and TRBJ2-7; D not resolved. The CDR3 DNA reads as TGCAGTGTCCCGGGTCGGGCGAGGGAGCAGTACTTC. Translated, it gives CSVPGRAREQYF.